This note documents a single T cell receptor beta chain sequence. The data derive from a study of blood T cell repertoires in COVID-19. Study details: COVID-19 samples, acute and convalescent, were from the United States, Italy and Spain. T cells, B-cell-depleted T cells, or PBMCs provided the cDNA or gDNA that served as material.

Looked up from germline, CDR1 is KGHSH and CDR2 is LQKENI. The germline V and J ends were trimmed by 2 bases and 8 bases, with 7 bases remaining between them. This CDR3 is 12 amino acids long. In the study's own analysis: Reference gene primer amplification in the assay estimated nucleated cell counts. The data were produced by immunoSEQ multiplex PCR, yet TCRdb's version contains in-frame clones alone and is incomplete. V, J and clone size are taken as reported in that table, and D and trimming were inferred from the DNA itself. The table has tens of thousands of clones, approximately 91% seen once; the top ten hold 1.5% to 2%.

This TCR came from a man aged 55-75 years with acute or convalescent COVID-19. The material sequenced was peripheral blood. J is TRBJ2-4 and V is TRBV18; no clear D gene. In DNA, the CDR3 is TGTGCCAGCTCACCATCCTCAGACATTCAGTACTTC. Protein: CASSPSSDIQYF.